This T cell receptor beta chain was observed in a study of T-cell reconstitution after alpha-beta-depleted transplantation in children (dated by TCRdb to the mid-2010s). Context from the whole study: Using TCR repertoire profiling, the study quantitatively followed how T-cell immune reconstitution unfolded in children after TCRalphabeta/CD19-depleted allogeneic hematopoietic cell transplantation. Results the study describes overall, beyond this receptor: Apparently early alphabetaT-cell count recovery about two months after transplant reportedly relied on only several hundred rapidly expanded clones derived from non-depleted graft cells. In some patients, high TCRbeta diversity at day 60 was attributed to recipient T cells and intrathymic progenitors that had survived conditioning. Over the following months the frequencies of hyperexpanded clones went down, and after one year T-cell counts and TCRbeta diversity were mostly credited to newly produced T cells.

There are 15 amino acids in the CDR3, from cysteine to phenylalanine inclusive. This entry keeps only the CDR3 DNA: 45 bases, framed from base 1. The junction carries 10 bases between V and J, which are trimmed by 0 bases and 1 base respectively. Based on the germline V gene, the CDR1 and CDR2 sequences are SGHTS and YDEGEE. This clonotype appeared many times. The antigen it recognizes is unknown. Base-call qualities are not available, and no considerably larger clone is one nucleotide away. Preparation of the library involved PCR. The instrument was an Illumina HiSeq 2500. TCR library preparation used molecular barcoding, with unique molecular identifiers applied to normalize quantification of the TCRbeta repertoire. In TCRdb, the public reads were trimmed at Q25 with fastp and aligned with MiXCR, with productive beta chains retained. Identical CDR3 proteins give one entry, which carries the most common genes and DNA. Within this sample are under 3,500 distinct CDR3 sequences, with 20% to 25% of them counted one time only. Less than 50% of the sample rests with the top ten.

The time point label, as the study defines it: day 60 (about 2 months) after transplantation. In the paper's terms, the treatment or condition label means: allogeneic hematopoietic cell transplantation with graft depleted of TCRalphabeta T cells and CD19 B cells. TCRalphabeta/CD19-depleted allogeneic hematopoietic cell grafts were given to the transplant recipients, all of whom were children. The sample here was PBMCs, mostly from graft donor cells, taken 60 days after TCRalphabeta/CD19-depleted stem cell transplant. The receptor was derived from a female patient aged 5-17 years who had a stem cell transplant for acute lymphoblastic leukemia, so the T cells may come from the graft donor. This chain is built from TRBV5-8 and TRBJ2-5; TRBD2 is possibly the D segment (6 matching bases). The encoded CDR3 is CASSLGLVIQETQYF. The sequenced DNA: TGTGCCAGCAGCTTGGGACTAGTTATCCAAGAGACCCAGTACTTC.